This entry is about one T cell receptor beta chain. The sample originates from a study of T cell changes during pregnancy in multiple sclerosis. This CDR3 comprises 15 residues. Germline lookup yields CDR1 SGDLS and CDR2 YYNGEE. V shed 3 bases and J 2 bases; nucleotides not matched to a gene: 8. Profiled with immunoSEQ multiplex PCR; TCRdb holds only in-frame clones, not every one. The table includes about 76,000 clones, around 93% detected once. The specimen comprised peripheral blood, sampled in the second trimester of pregnancy. The chain has TRBV9 and TRBJ2-7, with 7 bases that match TRBD1. This TCR came from a female donor with multiple sclerosis, enrolled in a pregnancy study. The chain's CDR3 is CASSEGQDPTYEQYF. The DNA for the CDR3 is TGTGCCAGCAGCGAAGGACAGGACCCAACCTACGAGCAGTACTTC.